The rows below give T cell receptor beta chains drawn from one sample of a study of CD8+CD57+ T cells in acquired aplastic anemia. TCRdb re-called the reads through MiXCR, storing one row per CDR3 protein. The repertoire holds around 250,000 distinct CDR3 sequences, with about 56% as singletons. The source material was sorted CD4+, CD8+, or CD8+CD57+ T cells (not recorded which) from PBMCs. Source of these receptors: a human donor with severe aplastic anemia or a healthy control (not recorded which). The CDR3 runs from the conserved cysteine through the conserved F or W. Fields, in order: CDR3 DNA, CDR3 protein, J gene, D gene, clone size, V gene. The D gene is left open where the match is weak. The size field is filled for only some rows; it gives once, few, many or a size class.

DNA: TGTGCCAGCAGTGAAGTTCTTGGGAGGACGCGCCCCGTTAACACCGGGGAGCTGTTTTTT; CDR3: CASSEVLGRTRPVNTGELFF; J: TRBJ2-2; D: .; size: many; V: TRBV2
DNA: TGCAGCGGGGCACCGGGGCAGGCTAACACCATATATTTT; CDR3: CSGAPGQANTIYF; J: TRBJ1-3; D: .; size: .; V: TRBV29-1
DNA: TGTGCCAGCAGCTTAGGACTAGCGGGGGCCACCAGGTCGAAGACCCAGTACTTC; CDR3: CASSLGLAGATRSKTQYF; J: TRBJ2-5; D: TRBD2; size: many; V: TRBV7-2
DNA: TGCGCCAGCAGTGAGTCGTATAGGCAGGGGGCCAGCGCTAACTATGGCTACACCTTC; CDR3: CASSESYRQGASANYGYTF; J: TRBJ1-2; D: TRBD1; size: few; V: TRBV10-1
DNA: TGCAGTGCTACCTTTACAGGTCTCGGAGATACGCAGTATTTT; CDR3: CSATFTGLGDTQYF; J: TRBJ2-3; D: .; size: once; V: TRBV20-1
DNA: TGCAGCGTTGAAGCCGACCAGGCAACTAATGAAAAACTGTTTTTT; CDR3: CSVEADQATNEKLFF; J: TRBJ1-4; D: .; size: .; V: TRBV29-1
DNA: TGTGCCACCAGTCGGACAGGGGGATACAATGAGCAGTTCTTC; CDR3: CATSRTGGYNEQFF; J: TRBJ2-1; D: TRBD1; size: few; V: TRBV24-1
DNA: TGTGCCACCAGTGATCCGGCCGGAGACACAGATACGCAGTATTTT; CDR3: CATSDPAGDTDTQYF; J: TRBJ2-3; D: .; size: .; V: TRBV24-1
DNA: TGCAGCGTTGCAGGACAGGGGTTTTATGGCTACACCTTC; CDR3: CSVAGQGFYGYTF; J: TRBJ1-2; D: TRBD1; size: .; V: TRBV29-1
DNA: TGCAGTGCTGGGACTAGCGGAGCCTACGAGCAGTACTTC; CDR3: CSAGTSGAYEQYF; J: TRBJ2-7; D: TRBD2; size: .; V: TRBV20-1
DNA: TGTGCCAGCTCACCAAAGCAGGGGGTGGCAGATACGCAGTATTTT; CDR3: CASSPKQGVADTQYF; J: TRBJ2-3; D: TRBD1; size: few; V: TRBV18
DNA: TGTGCCAGCAGTGAATCTGGAGGGGGGGAGCAGTACTTC; CDR3: CASSESGGGEQYF; J: TRBJ2-7; D: .; size: few; V: TRBV25-1
DNA: TGCAGTGCTAAGCAGGGGGGCGGGGCCTCCTACGAGCAGTACTTC; CDR3: CSAKQGGGASYEQYF; J: TRBJ2-7; D: .; size: few; V: TRBV20-1
DNA: TGCAGTGCCACCGACCGCGTTGGCTACAATGAGCAGTTCTTC; CDR3: CSATDRVGYNEQFF; J: TRBJ2-1; D: .; size: .; V: TRBV20-1
DNA: TGTGCCATCAGTGAGGGGGCCCGGGAGCAGTTCTTC; CDR3: CAISEGAREQFF; J: TRBJ2-1; D: .; size: .; V: TRBV10-3
DNA: TGTGCCAGTAGTATCCTAGCGGGAGATTCCTACGAGCAGTACTTC; CDR3: CASSILAGDSYEQYF; J: TRBJ2-7; D: TRBD2; size: .; V: TRBV19